This T cell receptor beta chain was identified in a study of cytomegalovirus exposure and HLA in healthy donors. The study's findings and limits: Roughly even sequencing depth across donors was the assumption behind the presence/absence analyses. Researchers counted roughly 150 TCR beta chains as cytomegalovirus-associated. An analysis was carried out later, and it reportedly showed fewer N-insertions in an Asian-associated ancestry cluster than the 666-donor mean. Indistinguishability led to the exclusion of some V segments, TRBV6-2 and TRBV6-3 included.

In regard to this clone: Its antigen is not identified.

Germline V gives CDR1 MGHRA, CDR2 YSYEKL. The CDR3 is 14 residues long. With 8 bases removed from V and 4 bases from J, the gap between germline ends came to 17 bases. The PCR employed 60 Vbeta primers together with 13 Jbeta primers. The repertoire was sequenced with immunoSEQ multiplex PCR; TCRdb's copy has only in-frame clones and lacks some. The table shows 150,000 to 200,000 clones, with around four fifths occurring only once. The V call is TRBV4-1, the J call TRBJ1-1, with D perhaps TRBD1 (5 bases). The TCR sequence derives from a man younger than 35 in good health and CMV-seronegative. The specimen sequenced was PBMCs. The CDR3 DNA is TGCGCCAGCCGTCGGTGGGGGGGGGTCACTGAAGCTTTCTTT. Its protein is CASRRWGGVTEAFF.